These 7 T cell receptor beta chains came from one sample sequenced in a study of blood T cell repertoires in COVID-19 (TCRdb year 2020). The library was obtained by the immunoSEQ multiplex PCR assay. TCRdb obtained this table from immuneACCESS and retained in-frame rearrangements with V and J assigned. These tables miss some clones; where compared with another copy, unresolved V genes account for less than half of the shortfall, and the remainder is unexplained. The sample contains approximately 160,000 clones, about four fifths of them found a single time. The ten largest clones capture 3.5% to 4% of the sample. The sequenced sample was PBMCs or T cells enriched from blood (not recorded which). All receptors derive from a woman between 50 and 59 years old in a cohort exposed to, infected with or recovered from COVID-19 (not recorded which).

V gene TRBV30 combines with J gene TRBJ1-5; no definite D call. Trimming stripped 4 bases from V and 4 bases from J, with 14 bases between. The length of the CDR3 is 14 residues. CDR1 GTSNPN and CDR2 SVGIG come from the germline V gene (reference sequence). The CDR3 bases are TGTGCCTGGAACGGTGGACTTTTAAATCAGCCCCAGCATTTT. Amino acids: CAWNGGLLNQPQHF.

The rearrangement links TRBV6-5 to TRBJ2-7; 7 bases line up with TRBD2. V trimming: 6 bases; J trimming: 0 bases; junction bases outside the gene matches: 8. CDR1 is MNHEY and CDR2 is SVGAGI in the germline V gene. This CDR3 has 15 residues. CDR3 amino acids: CASRKSGASSYEQYF. DNA for the CDR3: TGTGCCAGCAGGAAAAGCGGGGCAAGCTCCTACGAGCAGTACTTC.

The chain uses TRBV4-1 and TRBJ2-7; D is perhaps TRBD2 (6 bases). The germline V gene encodes CDR1 MGHRA and CDR2 YSYEKL. Trimming cost V 3 bases and J 2 bases, with 17 bases left between them. The CDR3 consists of 16 residues. The CDR3 sequence: CASSQKAAGSPYEQYF. Written as DNA, the CDR3 is TGCGCCAGCAGCCAGAAGGCGGCGGGGTCCCCCTACGAGCAGTACTTC.

This clone came up a few times. The CDR3 nucleotides read TGTGCCAGCTCACCACCCGAGGGGGCCGGGGAGACCCAGTACTTC. Its translation: CASSPPEGAGETQYF. The chain recombines TRBV18 with TRBJ2-5; 7 bases align to TRBD1. Germline loops: CDR1 KGHSH, CDR2 LQKENI. The CDR3 covers 15 residues. J gave up 5 bases and V 0 bases, and 6 bases lay outside the gene matches. The full variable domain, its missing parts supplied by reference TRBV18 and TRBJ2-5, is NAGVMQNPRHLVRRRGQEARLRCSPMKGHSHVYWYRQLPEEGLKFMVYLQKENIIDESGMPKERFSAEFPKEGPSILRIQQVVRGDSAAYFCASSPPEGAGETQYFGPGTRLLVL.

This chain links TRBV29-1 with TRBJ1-1; D is possibly TRBD1 (5 bases). The CDR3 loop spans 12 amino acids. Germline V lookup: CDR1 SQVTM, CDR2 ANQGSEA. V dropped 7 bases and J dropped 1 base, with 10 bases sitting between them. CDR3 bases: TGCAGCGCGGATACAGGGAACACTGAAGCTTTCTTT. This codes for CSADTGNTEAFF.

This sequence joins TRBV6-5 and TRBJ1-6, with 10 nucleotides matching TRBD1. J lost 6 bases, V lost 6 bases, and 2 bases had no gene match. The CDR3 loop spans 14 amino acids. Per germline, CDR1 MNHEY and CDR2 SVGAGI. CDR3 nucleotide sequence: TGTGCCAGCAGGGGACAGGGGCTTAATTCACCCCTCCACTTT. Its translation is CASRGQGLNSPLHF.

The chain couples TRBV9 to TRBJ1-2; 8 nucleotides line up with TRBD1. The CDR3 has 14 residues. Germline V lookup: CDR1 SGDLS, CDR2 YYNGEE. Trimming at V came to 3 bases and at J to 6 bases, leaving 7 bases not matched to a gene. CDR3 sequence reads: CASSDRTGLDGYTF. The CDR3 DNA is TGTGCCAGCAGCGATAGGACAGGGCTAGATGGCTACACCTTC.